Below are 10 T cell receptor beta chains sequenced from a single sample in a study of blood T cell repertoires in COVID-19. Repertoires were generated with immunoSEQ multiplex PCR, while TCRdb's copy carries only in-frame clones and drops some. The data contain roughly 70,000 clones, 90% of them singletons. The specimen sequenced was peripheral blood. These TCRs come from a man aged 50 to 60 with COVID-19, enrolled during active disease.

V and J are TRBV19 and TRBJ1-4; TRBD1 is a possible D gene (5 bases). The length of the CDR3 is 14 residues. The V gene lost 6 bases and the J gene lost 2 bases, with 10 bases spanning the gap. Germline V gene data show CDR1 as LNHDA and CDR2 as SQIVND (reference sequence). Written as DNA, the CDR3 is TGTGCCAGTAGACCAGGGATGACTAATGAAAAACTGTTTTTT. It translates to CASRPGMTNEKLFF.

The V and J genes are TRBV27 and TRBJ2-7; D may be TRBD2 (5 bases). The V and J ends lost 9 bases and 2 bases respectively, with 14 bases between them. The germline gives CDR1 MNHEY, CDR2 SMNVEV (reference sequence). The CDR3 sequence is 13 residues long. Here the CDR3 DNA reads TGTGCCAGTCCCTCGCGGGTTACCTACGAGCAGTACTTC. Its protein is CASPSRVTYEQYF.

J is TRBJ2-2 and V is TRBV19; D unresolved. Trimming took 6 bases from V and 2 from J, leaving 13 bases between them. CDR3 size: 15 residues. CDR1 LNHDA and CDR2 SQIVND come from the germline V gene (reference sequence). The CDR3 coding sequence is TGTGCCAGTAGACAGTACTCACGAAACACCGGGGAGCTGTTTTTT. As protein: CASRQYSRNTGELFF.

This chain links TRBV19 with TRBJ2-7; TRBD2 is a possible D gene (6 bases). Germline CDR1 LNHDA, CDR2 SQIVND (reference sequence). This CDR3 has 16 amino acids. The germline V and J ends were trimmed by 0 bases and 6 bases, with 18 bases remaining between them. CDR3 bases: TGTGCCAGTAGTATAGAGTCCCCCGTTGCCGGGAGCGAGCAGTACTTC. It yields the protein CASSIESPVAGSEQYF.

The rearrangement uses TRBV4-1 and TRBJ1-2; D remains unclear. CDR1 and CDR2 from the germline V gene are MGHRA and YSYEKL. The CDR3 extends over 15 amino acids. The germline V and J ends were trimmed by 0 bases and 3 bases, with 11 bases remaining between them. CDR3: CASSQDGWSYYGYTF. CDR3 nucleotides: TGCGCCAGCAGCCAAGACGGGTGGAGTTACTATGGCTACACCTTC.

The chain recombines TRBV5-8 with TRBJ2-1; D gene unclear. Germline-derived CDR1 and CDR2 are SGHTS and YDEGEE. This CDR3 region has 12 residues. Trimming shortened V by 0 bases and J by 7 bases, and 5 bases separated the two germline ends. CDR3 nucleotides: TGTGCCAGCAGCTTGGGAGGTAATGAGCAGTTCTTC. This codes for CASSLGGNEQFF.

The rearrangement uses TRBV10-3 and TRBJ2-1, with 10 bases matching TRBD2. The CDR3 runs 14 residues. Germline V gives CDR1 ENHRY, CDR2 SYGVKD. J lost 8 bases, V lost 8 bases, and 9 bases had no gene match. The CDR3 is CAIQTAGGPDEQFF. DNA for the CDR3: TGTGCCATCCAGACAGCGGGAGGGCCAGATGAGCAGTTCTTC.

The rearrangement links TRBV11-2 to TRBJ1-1; D remains ambiguous. CDR3 length: 13 residues. The V end was cut by 10 bases, the J end by 3 bases, with 15 bases between. Germline V gene data show CDR1 as SGHAT and CDR2 as FQNNGV. Here the CDR3 reads CATSGEWDTEAFF. The CDR3 nucleotides read TGTGCCACCTCCGGGGAATGGGACACTGAAGCTTTCTTT. Using reference TRBV11-2 and TRBJ1-1 for the parts outside the CDR3, the full variable domain is EAGVAQSPRYKIIEKRQSVAFWCNPISGHATLYWYQQILGQGPKLLIQFQNNGVVDDSQLPKDRFSAERLKGVDSTLKIQPAKLEDSAVYLCATSGEWDTEAFFGQGTRLTVV.

The gene calls are TRBV9 and TRBJ2-1; TRBD2 agrees at 10 bases. J gave up 7 bases and V 3 bases, and 13 bases lay outside the gene matches. The CDR3 contains 17 residues. Germline values: CDR1 SGDLS, CDR2 YYNGEE. The CDR3 protein is CASSGPHSGRAGNEQFF. For the CDR3, the DNA is TGTGCCAGCAGCGGCCCCCACAGCGGGAGGGCCGGGAATGAGCAGTTCTTC.

The CDR3 coding sequence is TGTGCCAGCAGTTATAAACAGGCGTTTCTCTACGAGCAGTACTTC. It specifies CASSYKQAFLYEQYF. The V call is TRBV6-5, the J call TRBJ2-7, with a weak D call TRBD1 (5 bases). Trimming pared 3 bases from V and 3 bases from J, leaving 15 bases between. This CDR3 has 15 amino acids. Per the germline V gene, CDR1 is MNHEY and CDR2 is SVGAGI.